The source of this T cell receptor beta chain is a study of response to subunit inactivated influenza vaccine. Trimming pared 0 bases from V and 4 bases from J, leaving 13 bases between. CDR3 length: 15 amino acids. Each CDR3 protein gets one entry after TCRdb re-called the RT-PCR reads with MiXCR. The repertoire holds about 520,000 distinct CDR3 sequences, roughly 7.9% seen once, with about an eighth in the top ten. Study-wide results and caveats: Authors suggested seasonal influenza vaccinations each recruit few new T cells.

This clonotype showed up many times. Its antigen is as yet unknown. This receptor was identified in a man between 50 and 75 years old who received an inactivated influenza vaccine. The chain employs TRBV12-3 or TRBV12-4 and TRBJ2-7, with D possibly TRBD1 on 6 matching bases. Sequenced here: PBMCs from blood, sampled around 25 months after vaccination. CDR3 sequence (DNA): TGTGCCAGCAGTTTAGCTTTAACAGGGCCTTACGAGCAGTACTTC. This encodes CASSLALTGPYEQYF.